The entry below gives a single TCR beta chain sequence along with its context. Its antigen remains unidentified. One base away there is no much larger clone; base qualities are not given. Library prep was done by 5' RACE. For sequencing, an Illumina HiSeq 2500 was employed. A second PCR of roughly 7 to 11 cycles was run with a J-beta primer mix and a sample-barcoded 5' primer. Each TCR beta cDNA molecule received a unique molecular identifier from a template-switch 5' adaptor carrying 12 random nucleotides. At least 2.5 million CDR3-containing paired-end reads were obtained from each sample. All of the RNA was converted into first-strand cDNA using the Mint cDNA synthesis kit, with a TRBC-specific oligonucleotide serving as the primer. All cDNA was treated with uracil-DNA glycosylase and then went through a first 18-cycle PCR with the universal primers M1SS and BC2_uni_R. In the authors' own workflow: Each sample was normalized by randomly selecting 1 million high-quality reads, each carrying a distinct molecular identifier. Reads sharing molecular identifiers were discarded rather than binned into consensus sequences. MiTCR, with a Q25 quality threshold and the strictest error-elimination algorithm, was used for CDR3 identification, clonotype clustering and error correction. A nonparametric unseen species model with Euler transformation was used to estimate a lower bound on total TCR beta diversity. Through fastp at Q25 and MiXCR, TCRdb rebuilt clones from the public reads, retaining in-frame beta chains. Under each unique CDR3 protein, matching rows form one entry showing the most common genes and DNA. V and J calls and clone size were set by TCRdb, not the authors. The sample has about 680,000 distinct CDR3 sequences on record, 49% of them singletons. Together, the top ten hold roughly 30% of the sample.

The record originates from a study of blood T cells in healthy people across ages (dated by TCRdb to the mid-2010s). Concerning the study at large: In model experiments, template switching captured about one uniquely barcoded TCR beta cDNA molecule for every two T cells. Using the same blood draw, the study looked at two additional independent replicas of 1 million unique cDNA reads for two donors, one aged 18 to 29 and the other aged 80 or older. To avoid experimental bias, donors of different ages were randomly spread across the sequencing lanes. Donors were grouped into four age groups: young (average approximately 15 years), middle-aged (39), aged (about 60) and long-lived (just over 80). To track age-related changes in TCR beta repertoire diversity, the study relied on deep sequencing normalized with unique cDNA molecular identifiers. Findings and caveats that apply to the study as a whole: Donor CMV infection status was unknown, potentially confounding age-related changes in expanded clonotypes. Since profiling was done on bulk unsorted PBMCs, naive and antigen-experienced compartments could not be conclusively compared. Total diversity estimates from one million sequenced T cells were considered lower bounds and underestimates. Observed TCR beta diversity correlated strongly with the percentage of naive T cells measured by flow cytometry. As age increased, observed TCR beta diversity per million T cells dropped in a roughly linear way, and a significant reduction was already evident by age roughly 40. The long-lived group showed more naive CD4+ T cells, fewer expanded clones and increased TCR diversity than the aged group, suggesting age selection.

V is pared back by 5 bases and J by 0 bases, with 16 bases lying between the germline termini. The germline V gene specifies KGHSH as CDR1 and LQKENI as CDR2. The CDR3 spans 16 residues, from the cysteine through the phenylalanine. The only DNA kept is the CDR3, 48 bases in frame from the first base. Systemically healthy Caucasian individuals from Russia, 39 in total and aged about 6 to 90 years, were included as donors. Approximately 10 milliliters of peripheral blood were collected from each donor into EDTA-treated Vacutainer tubes. Ficoll-Paque density-gradient centrifugation was used to isolate PBMCs, with at least 6.5 million obtained per sample. Trizol reagent was used to extract total RNA from PBMCs, with at least 6 micrograms per sample. For every donor, an aliquot of PBMCs went through flow cytometry to measure the percentages of naive CD45RAhigh/CD27high T cells.

This receptor was identified in a woman aged 55-75 years in good health. Sequencing input: blood. The chain uses TRBV18 and TRBJ1-2; the D gene cannot be named for sure. CDR3 protein: CASSNEGKITNYGYTF. The DNA is TGTGCCAGCTCAAACGAGGGAAAGATAACTAACTATGGCTACACCTTC.